The source of this TCR beta chain is a study of T cells in localized non-small cell lung cancer. Study findings and constraints: Those with higher blood T cell density had longer overall survival. Appearance in adjacent lung was seen for a median around 60 of the top 100 tumor clones.

This clone was counted a few times. Its specificity is not known. A junction boundary mismatches the germline segment, possibly from a read error. Some clones are missing from TCRdb's copy, which holds only in-frame ones; the method was immunoSEQ multiplex PCR. Counted here are 2,500 to 3,500 clones, 25% to 30% occurring once; the ten biggest clones make up 10% to 15%. This CDR3 region has 14 residues. Germline loops: CDR1 SGHVS, CDR2 FNYEAQ. The chain joins TRBV7-6 to TRBJ2-1; D is ambiguous. This clonotype was sampled from a woman aged 40 to 75 with stage III lung adenocarcinoma. Sequences were derived from lung tumor tissue, sampled before any cancer treatment. CDR3 bases: TGTGCTAGCAGCCCCCCGGCACCCCACAATGAGCAGTTCTTC. This translates into CASSPPAPHNEQFF.